These 17 T cell receptor beta chains came from one sample sequenced in a study of T-cell reconstitution after alpha-beta-depleted transplantation in children. A library of TCRbeta sequences, prepared with unique molecular identifiers, was generated. MiXCR, run by TCRdb on the PCR reads, gives a single entry per CDR3 protein. Altogether under 300,000 distinct CDR3 sequences are present, roughly 12% being singletons, with the ten largest covering 23%. The sequenced sample was peripheral blood, obtained 180 days after TCRalphabeta/CD19-depleted stem cell transplant. The receptors originated from a male patient under 10 years old who had a stem cell transplant for chronic granulomatous disease, so the T cells may come from the graft donor.

At least ten counts were recorded for this clonotype. The chain is built from TRBV29-1 and TRBJ2-7; D is undetermined. The CDR3 extends over 14 amino acids. The germline gives CDR1 SQVTM, CDR2 ANQGSEA. V was cut by 4 bases and J by 0 bases, with 13 bases left in between. Here the CDR3 reads CSVVRAISSYEQYF. CDR3 DNA sequence: TGCAGCGTTGTTCGGGCTATCAGCTCCTACGAGCAGTACTTC.

The rearrangement joins TRBV7-6 to TRBJ2-7, with TRBD1 identical over 9 bases. With V trimmed by 5 bases and J by 5 bases, 16 bases remained unmatched. The CDR3 is 17 amino acids. Per the germline V gene, CDR1 is SGHVS and CDR2 is FNYEAQ. CDR3 nucleotide sequence: TGTGCCAGCAGCCCCCAACCGCCGGGGACAGGGTCTCACGAGCAGTACTTC. Translating gives CASSPQPPGTGSHEQYF.

The chain combines TRBV20-1 with TRBJ2-1, with D possibly being TRBD2 (6 bases). This CDR3 spans 15 amino acids. Germline CDR1 reads DFQATT; CDR2 reads SNEGSKA (reference sequence). CDR3 DNA: TGCAGCTGGGGCCCTGCAGCGGGCTCCTACAATGAGCAGTTCTTC. Encoded protein: CSWGPAAGSYNEQFF.

The sample holds many counts of this clonotype. The V call is TRBV6-5, the J call TRBJ2-3; D is perhaps TRBD2 (7 bases). V lost 2 bases and J lost 3, with 9 bases in between. Germline CDR1 MNHEY, CDR2 SVGAGI. The CDR3 has 14 amino acids. CDR3: CASSYGGATDTQYF. CDR3 DNA: TGTGCCAGCAGTTACGGGGGGGCTACAGATACGCAGTATTTT.

The sample holds many counts of this clonotype. V usage is TRBV3-1 and J usage is TRBJ1-2; D is undetermined. The germline V and J ends were trimmed by 0 bases and 2 bases, with 7 bases remaining between them. The CDR3 has 14 amino acids. Looked up from germline, CDR1 is LGHDT and CDR2 is YNNKEL (reference sequence). The CDR3 bases are TGTGCCAGCAGCCAAGAACTGGGGAACTATGGCTACACCTTC. The encoded protein is CASSQELGNYGYTF. Using reference TRBV3-1 and TRBJ1-2 for the parts outside the CDR3, the full variable domain is DTAVSQTPKYLVTQMGNDKSIKCEQNLGHDTMYWYKQDSKKFLKIMFSYNNKELIINETVPNRFSPKSPDKAHLNLHINSLELGDSAVYFCASSQELGNYGYTFGSGTRLTVV.

This clonotype was detected many times. The V and J genes are TRBV20-1 and TRBJ1-5; the D is unclear. The CDR3 totals 13 residues. Trimming stripped 0 bases from V and 0 bases from J, with 3 bases between. The germline CDR1 and CDR2 sequences are DFQATT and SNEGSKA (reference sequence). CDR3 nucleotide sequence: TGCAGTGCTAGAGACACTAGCAATCAGCCCCAGCATTTT. Its translation is CSARDTSNQPQHF.

The sample holds many counts of this clonotype. The V and J genes are TRBV29-1 and TRBJ2-4, with D tentatively TRBD2 (6 bases). Trimming left V 1 base short and J 0 bases short, with 13 bases between. This CDR3 comprises 16 residues. Germline-derived CDR1 and CDR2 are SQVTM and ANQGSEA. The CDR3 here is CSVEGGKYLAKNIQYF. DNA of the CDR3: TGCAGCGTTGAAGGCGGGAAGTACCTAGCCAAAAACATTCAGTACTTC.

A few counts support this clonotype. The V and J genes are TRBV3-1 and TRBJ2-2; TRBD2 might be the D (6 bases). Looked up from germline, CDR1 is LGHDT and CDR2 is YNNKEL (reference sequence). The CDR3 runs 13 residues. The V end lost 9 bases, the J end lost 5 bases, and 13 bases lay between the germline ends. The CDR3 sequence is CASQGGRTGELFF. Written as DNA, the CDR3 is TGTGCCAGTCAAGGAGGGCGGACCGGGGAGCTGTTTTTT.

The chain couples TRBV19 to TRBJ2-1, with 8 bases matching TRBD2. Germline trimming cut 6 bases from V and 4 bases from J; bases unmatched to any gene: 11. The CDR3 has 16 residues. Germline V gives CDR1 LNHDA, CDR2 SQIVND (reference sequence). The CDR3 sequence: CASSPVAGNTYNEQFF. The CDR3 DNA reads as TGTGCCAGTAGCCCCGTAGCGGGGAATACTTACAATGAGCAGTTCTTC.

This clonotype was picked up many times. The J gene is TRBJ2-7, the V gene TRBV7-6; D call uncertain. CDR1 and CDR2 from the germline V gene are SGHVS and FNYEAQ. The V end lost 2 bases, the J end lost 5 bases, and 7 bases lay between the germline ends. This CDR3 comprises 12 residues. CDR3 bases: TGTGCCAGCAGCTTATCAGCACACGAGCAGTACTTC. Translating gives CASSLSAHEQYF.

As for this clonotype: A single base separates this from a much larger clone, so it may be a read error. This chain connects TRBV7-2 to TRBJ2-7; 7 bases are shared with TRBD2. The CDR3 is made up of 15 amino acids. With V trimmed by 4 bases and J by 3 bases, 9 bases remained unmatched. Germline V gene sequence: CDR1 SGHTA, CDR2 FQGNSA. The CDR3 DNA reads as TGTGCCAGCAGCTCAACGGCTAGCGGATTCTACGAGCAGTACTTC. Residues: CASSSTASGFYEQYF.

The chain is built from TRBV4-3 and TRBJ2-5; D possibly corresponds to TRBD2 (5 bases). Trimming left V 0 bases short and J 9 bases short, with 11 bases between. The CDR3 consists of 13 residues. Germline values: CDR1 LGHNA, CDR2 YSLEER. CDR3 protein: CASSQETAGPQYF. The CDR3 region has the DNA TGCGCCAGCAGCCAAGAGACGGCGGGCCCCCAGTACTTC.

This clonotype was counted at least ten times. The chain joins TRBV29-1 to TRBJ1-1; D gene ambiguous. The V end lost 4 bases, the J end lost 0 bases, and 9 bases lay between the germline ends. This CDR3 is 13 amino acids long. Germline V gene sequence: CDR1 SQVTM, CDR2 ANQGSEA. CDR3 amino acids: CSVVRPMNTEAFF. The CDR3 region has the DNA TGCAGCGTTGTAAGGCCTATGAACACTGAAGCTTTCTTT.

The chain has TRBV18 and TRBJ1-1; 8 nucleotides line up with TRBD1. This CDR3 spans 15 amino acids. Germline CDR1 KGHSH, CDR2 LQKENI. The V gene end was trimmed by 2 bases and the J gene end by 3 bases; junction bases not matched to a gene: 5. CDR3 loop: CASSPGDRWDTEAFF. The CDR3 DNA reads TGTGCCAGCTCACCAGGGGACAGGTGGGACACTGAAGCTTTCTTT.

The V and J genes are TRBV11-2 and TRBJ2-7; 9 bases match TRBD2. There are 22 residues in the CDR3. Germline V lookup: CDR1 SGHAT, CDR2 FQNNGV. V lost 3 bases, J lost 4 bases, and 28 bases stayed unmatched. CDR3 DNA: TGTGCCAGCAGCTTCGATCCCACAAATCCGGGACTAGCCTCGTCCCTCTCATACGAGCAGTACTTC. It yields the protein CASSFDPTNPGLASSLSYEQYF.

This clonotype has at least ten counts. This chain connects TRBV3-1 to TRBJ1-2, with 8 bases lining up with TRBD1. V dropped 6 bases and J dropped 4; count of bases not matched to a gene: 22. In germline, CDR1 is LGHDT, CDR2 YNNKEL (reference sequence). CDR3 size: 19 residues. The CDR3 bases are TGTGCCAGCAGTTTTGGGTGGACCCCACGCAGGGGGCACCCCTATGGCTACACCTTC. It yields the protein CASSFGWTPRRGHPYGYTF.

This clonotype has at least ten counts. The chain combines TRBV27 with TRBJ2-3; 9 nucleotides match TRBD1. CDR3 length: 14 amino acids. J lost 7 bases, V lost 5 bases, and 7 bases had no gene match. Germline CDR1 and CDR2: MNHEY and SMNVEV (reference sequence). The CDR3 coding sequence is TGTGCCAGCAGTCCGGGACAGGGATTAAATACGCAGTATTTT. Residues: CASSPGQGLNTQYF.